This T cell receptor beta chain appears in the sequencing data of a study of monozygotic twins with inflammatory bowel disease. UMIs containing a 6-nucleotide sample barcode were added via template switching. The study subjected TCRalpha and TCRbeta cDNA to two nested PCRs of approximately 16 and 10 cycles. TCRdb processed the 5' RACE reads again and assigns one entry to each CDR3 protein, with no DNA. The sample shows approximately 210,000 distinct CDR3 sequences, and approximately 7.7% sits with its ten largest clones. CDR1 SGHAT and CDR2 FQNNGV come from the germline V gene. CDR3 length: 15 amino acids.

This sequence originates from a human donor with ulcerative colitis or Crohn's disease, or a healthy co-twin of an affected twin (not recorded which). The chain is built from TRBV11-2 and TRBJ1-1; TCRdb indicates TRBD1, and absent DNA this call remains unverified. Material: blood. The CDR3 region is CASSFSLGTTTEAFF.